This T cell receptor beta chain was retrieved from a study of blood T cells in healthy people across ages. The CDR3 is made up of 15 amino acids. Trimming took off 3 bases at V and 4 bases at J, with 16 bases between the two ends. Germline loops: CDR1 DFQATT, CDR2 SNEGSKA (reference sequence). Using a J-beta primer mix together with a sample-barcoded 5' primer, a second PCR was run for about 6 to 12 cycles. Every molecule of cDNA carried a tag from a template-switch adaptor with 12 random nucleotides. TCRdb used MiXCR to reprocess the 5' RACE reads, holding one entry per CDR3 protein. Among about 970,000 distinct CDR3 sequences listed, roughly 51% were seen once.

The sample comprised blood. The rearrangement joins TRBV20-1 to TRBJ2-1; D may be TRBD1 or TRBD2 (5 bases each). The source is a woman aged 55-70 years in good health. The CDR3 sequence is CSASGVGDGYNEQFF. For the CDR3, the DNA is TGCAGTGCTAGTGGGGTCGGGGACGGATACAATGAGCAGTTCTTC.